Sequencing of this T cell receptor (beta chain) was carried out in a study of blood T cell repertoires in COVID-19. Trimming took 4 bases from V and 4 from J, leaving 8 bases between them. The CDR3 length is 13 residues. CDR1 and CDR2 (germline): SGHNT, YYREEE (reference sequence). TCRdb keeps only in-frame clones here, not all; method: immunoSEQ multiplex PCR. The data contain 55,000 to 65,000 clones, about 89% of them singletons. The chain links TRBV5-4 to TRBJ2-2; D call uncertain. Source material: peripheral blood. The receptor was derived from a woman in her sixties with active COVID-19. CDR3 nucleotides: TGTGCCAGCAGCCCCCCTTCCACCGGGGAGCTGTTTTTT. Its protein product is CASSPPSTGELFF. Full variable domain (remainder filled in from reference TRBV5-4 and TRBJ2-2): ETGVTQSPTHLIKTRGQQVTLRCSSQSGHNTVSWYQQALGQGPQFIFQYYREEENGRGNFPPRFSGLQFPNYSSELNVNALELDDSALYLCASSPPSTGELFFGEGSRLTVL.